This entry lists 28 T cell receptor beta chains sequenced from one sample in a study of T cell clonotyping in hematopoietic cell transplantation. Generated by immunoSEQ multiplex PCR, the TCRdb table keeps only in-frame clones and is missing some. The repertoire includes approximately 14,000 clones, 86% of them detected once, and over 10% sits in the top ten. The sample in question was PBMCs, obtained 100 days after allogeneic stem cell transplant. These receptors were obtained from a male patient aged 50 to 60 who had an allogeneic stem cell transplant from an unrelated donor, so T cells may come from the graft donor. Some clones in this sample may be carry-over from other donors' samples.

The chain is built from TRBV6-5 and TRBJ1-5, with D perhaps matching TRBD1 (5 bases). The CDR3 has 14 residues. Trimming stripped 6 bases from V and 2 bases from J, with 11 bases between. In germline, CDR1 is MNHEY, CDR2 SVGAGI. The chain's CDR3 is CASRSGYGNQPQHF. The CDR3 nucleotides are TGTGCCAGCAGGTCAGGGTACGGCAATCAGCCCCAGCATTTT.

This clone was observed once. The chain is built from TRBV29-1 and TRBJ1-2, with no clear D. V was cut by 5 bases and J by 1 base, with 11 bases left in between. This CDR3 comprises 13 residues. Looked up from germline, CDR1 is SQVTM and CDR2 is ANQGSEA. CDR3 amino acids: CSVTENGNYGYTF. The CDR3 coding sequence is TGCAGCGTTACAGAGAACGGTAACTATGGCTACACCTTC.

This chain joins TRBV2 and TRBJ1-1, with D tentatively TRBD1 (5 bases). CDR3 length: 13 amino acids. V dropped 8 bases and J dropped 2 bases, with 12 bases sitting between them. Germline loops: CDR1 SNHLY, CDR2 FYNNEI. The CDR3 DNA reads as TGTGCCAGCCCTCGGGACTTAAACACTGAAGCTTTCTTT. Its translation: CASPRDLNTEAFF.

CDR3: CATVGLAGAQADTQYF. CDR3 coding DNA: TGTGCCACCGTCGGACTAGCGGGGGCCCAAGCAGATACGCAGTATTTT. The chain joins TRBV28 to TRBJ2-3; TRBD2 matches at 13 bases. Germline trimming cut 10 bases from V and 4 bases from J; bases unmatched to any gene: 11. The CDR3 runs 16 residues. Germline CDR1 is MDHEN and CDR2 is SYDVKM.

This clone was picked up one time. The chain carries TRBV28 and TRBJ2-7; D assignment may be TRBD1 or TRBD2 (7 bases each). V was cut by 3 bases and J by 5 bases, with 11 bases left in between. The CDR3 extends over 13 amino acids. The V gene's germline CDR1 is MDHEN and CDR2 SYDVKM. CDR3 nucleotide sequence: TGTGCCAGCAGTTTGGGAGGGGGCAACGAGCAGTACTTC. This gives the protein CASSLGGGNEQYF.

CDR3 residues: CASSFGSGRGYTDTQYF. CDR3 in DNA: TGTGCCAGCAGCTTTGGTAGCGGGAGGGGTTACACAGATACGCAGTATTTT. V and J are TRBV5-4 and TRBJ2-3; TRBD2 agrees at 11 bases. The CDR3 sequence is 17 residues long. In germline, CDR1 is SGHNT, CDR2 YYREEE (reference sequence). With V trimmed by 2 bases and J by 2 bases, 7 bases remained unmatched.

CDR3 loop: CASSVGTGVGYTF. CDR3 DNA: TGTGCCAGCAGCGTGGGGACAGGGGTCGGCTACACCTTC. V and J are TRBV7-2 and TRBJ1-2; 10 bases line up with TRBD1. With V trimmed by 5 bases and J by 8 bases, 5 bases remained unmatched. The CDR3 is made up of 13 amino acids. Germline lookup yields CDR1 SGHTA and CDR2 FQGNSA.

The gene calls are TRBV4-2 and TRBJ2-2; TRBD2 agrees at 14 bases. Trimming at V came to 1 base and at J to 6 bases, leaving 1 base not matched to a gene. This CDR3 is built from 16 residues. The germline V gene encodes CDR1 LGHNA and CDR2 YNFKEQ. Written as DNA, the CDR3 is TGTGCCAGCAGCCAAGGGACTAGCGGGGGGTCCGGGGAGCTGTTTTTT. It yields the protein CASSQGTSGGSGELFF.

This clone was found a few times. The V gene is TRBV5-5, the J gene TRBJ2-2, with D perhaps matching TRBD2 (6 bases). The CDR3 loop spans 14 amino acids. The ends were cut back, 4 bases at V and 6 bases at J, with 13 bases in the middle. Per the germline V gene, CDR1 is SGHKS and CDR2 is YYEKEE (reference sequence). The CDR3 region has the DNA TGTGCCAGCAGCGTCAGGGAGGACGCCGGGGAGCTGTTTTTT. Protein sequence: CASSVREDAGELFF. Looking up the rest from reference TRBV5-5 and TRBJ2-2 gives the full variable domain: DAGVTQSPTHLIKTRGQQVTLRCSPISGHKSVSWYQQVLGQGPQFIFQYYEKEERGRGNFPDRFSARQFPNYSSELNVNALLLGDSALYLCASSVREDAGELFFGEGSRLTVL.

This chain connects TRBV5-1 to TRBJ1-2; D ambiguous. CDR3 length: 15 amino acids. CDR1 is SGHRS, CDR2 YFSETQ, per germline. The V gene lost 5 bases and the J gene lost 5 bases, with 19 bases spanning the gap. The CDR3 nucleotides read TGCGCCAGCAGTCTGGGTGGGGTAGCTTTTTATGGCTACACCTTC. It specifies CASSLGGVAFYGYTF.

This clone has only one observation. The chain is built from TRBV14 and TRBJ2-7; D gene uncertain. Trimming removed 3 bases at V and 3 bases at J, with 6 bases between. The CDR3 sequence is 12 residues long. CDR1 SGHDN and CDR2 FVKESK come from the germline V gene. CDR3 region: CASSQLSYEQYF. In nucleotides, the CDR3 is TGTGCCAGCAGCCAGCTTAGCTACGAGCAGTACTTC.

This chain's CDR3 is CASSFRAGKRETNNEQFF. DNA of the CDR3: TGTGCCAGCAGTTTTAGGGCGGGGAAGCGGGAGACTAACAATGAGCAGTTCTTC. The chain uses TRBV27 and TRBJ2-1; 8 bases align to TRBD2. After removal of 3 bases from V and 5 bases from J, the junction contained 15 bases not matched to a gene. The CDR3 spans 18 residues. Germline V CDR1 and CDR2: MNHEY, SMNVEV (reference sequence).

The DNA of the CDR3 is TGTGCCAGCAGTTACAGGGGATTACCCGAGCAGTACTTC. Translated, it gives CASSYRGLPEQYF. J is TRBJ2-7 and V is TRBV6-5, with D possibly being TRBD1 (5 bases). The CDR3 consists of 13 residues. The germline gives CDR1 MNHEY, CDR2 SVGAGI. V was pared by 2 bases and J by 6 bases, with 11 bases between.

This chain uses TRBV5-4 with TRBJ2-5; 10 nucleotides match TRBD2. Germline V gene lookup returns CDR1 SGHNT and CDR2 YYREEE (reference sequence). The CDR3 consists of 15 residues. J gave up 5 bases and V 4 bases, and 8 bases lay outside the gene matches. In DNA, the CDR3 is TGTGCCAGCAGCCCCCGGACTAGCGGTTGGGAGACCCAGTACTTC. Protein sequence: CASSPRTSGWETQYF.

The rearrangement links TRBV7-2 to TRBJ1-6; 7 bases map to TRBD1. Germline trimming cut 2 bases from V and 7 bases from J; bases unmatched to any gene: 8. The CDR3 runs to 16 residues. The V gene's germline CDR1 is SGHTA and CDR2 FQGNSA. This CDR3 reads CASSLKGAGSNSPLHF. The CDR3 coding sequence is TGTGCCAGCAGCTTAAAGGGGGCAGGGTCCAATTCACCCCTCCACTTT.

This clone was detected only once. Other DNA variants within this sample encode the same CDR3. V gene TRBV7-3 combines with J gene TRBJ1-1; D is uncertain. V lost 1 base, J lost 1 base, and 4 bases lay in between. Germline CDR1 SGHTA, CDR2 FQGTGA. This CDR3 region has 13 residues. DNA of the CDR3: TGTGCCAGCAGCTTAAACAGGAACACTGAAGCTTTCTTT. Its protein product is CASSLNRNTEAFF.

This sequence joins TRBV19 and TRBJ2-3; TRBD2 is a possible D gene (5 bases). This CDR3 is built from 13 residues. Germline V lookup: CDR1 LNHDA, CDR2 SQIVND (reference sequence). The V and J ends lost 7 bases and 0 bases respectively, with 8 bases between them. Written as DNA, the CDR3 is TGTGCCAGTACCGGGGTTAGCACAGATACGCAGTATTTT. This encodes CASTGVSTDTQYF.

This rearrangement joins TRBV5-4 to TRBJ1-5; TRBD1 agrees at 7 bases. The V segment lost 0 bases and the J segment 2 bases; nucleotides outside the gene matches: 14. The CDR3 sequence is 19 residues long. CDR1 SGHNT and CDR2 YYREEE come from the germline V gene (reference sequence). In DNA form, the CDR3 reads TGTGCCAGCAGCTTGGGGACAGGTCCGGGTATAGGAGGCAATCAGCCCCAGCATTTT. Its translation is CASSLGTGPGIGGNQPQHF. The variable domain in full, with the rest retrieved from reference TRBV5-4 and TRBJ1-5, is ETGVTQSPTHLIKTRGQQVTLRCSSQSGHNTVSWYQQALGQGPQFIFQYYREEENGRGNFPPRFSGLQFPNYSSELNVNALELDDSALYLCASSLGTGPGIGGNQPQHFGDGTRLSIL.

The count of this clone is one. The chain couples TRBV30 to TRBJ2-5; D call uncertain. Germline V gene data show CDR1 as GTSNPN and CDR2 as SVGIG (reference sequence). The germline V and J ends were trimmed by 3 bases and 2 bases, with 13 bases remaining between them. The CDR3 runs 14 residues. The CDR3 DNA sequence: TGTGCCTGGAGGATGAGAGCCCGGCAAGAGACCCAGTACTTC. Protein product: CAWRMRARQETQYF.

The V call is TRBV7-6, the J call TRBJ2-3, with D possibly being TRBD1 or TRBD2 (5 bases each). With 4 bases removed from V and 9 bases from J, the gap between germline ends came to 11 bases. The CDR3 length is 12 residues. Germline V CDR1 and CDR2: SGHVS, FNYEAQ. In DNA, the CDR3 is TGTGCCAGCAGCTCTGGCCGGGACACGCAGTATTTT. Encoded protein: CASSSGRDTQYF. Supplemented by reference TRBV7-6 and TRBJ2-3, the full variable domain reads GAGVSQSPRYKVTKRGQDVALRCDPISGHVSLYWYRQALGQGPEFLTYFNYEAQQDKSGLPNDRFSAERPEGSISTLTIQRTEQRDSAMYRCASSSGRDTQYFGPGTRLTVL.

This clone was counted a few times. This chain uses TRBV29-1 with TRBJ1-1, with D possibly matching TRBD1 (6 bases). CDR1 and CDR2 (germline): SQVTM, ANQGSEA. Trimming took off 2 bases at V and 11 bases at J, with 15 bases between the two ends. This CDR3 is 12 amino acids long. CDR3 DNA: TGCAGCGTTGAAACGATGGGGGCCTGGGCTTTCTTT. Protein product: CSVETMGAWAFF.

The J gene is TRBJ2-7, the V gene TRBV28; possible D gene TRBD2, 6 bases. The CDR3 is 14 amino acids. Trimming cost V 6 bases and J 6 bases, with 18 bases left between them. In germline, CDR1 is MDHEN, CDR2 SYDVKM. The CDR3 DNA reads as TGTGCCAGCAGGGGGGTCGGAGGGGTTGGCGAGCAGTACTTC. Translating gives CASRGVGGVGEQYF.

CDR3 sequence (DNA): TGCAGTGCGAAACTCACCTACGAGCAGTACTTC. This encodes CSAKLTYEQYF. The chain couples TRBV20-1 to TRBJ2-7; D is unclear. Germline CDR1 DFQATT, CDR2 SNEGSKA (reference sequence). This CDR3 has 11 residues. V was trimmed by 6 bases and J by 2 bases, leaving 8 bases between them.

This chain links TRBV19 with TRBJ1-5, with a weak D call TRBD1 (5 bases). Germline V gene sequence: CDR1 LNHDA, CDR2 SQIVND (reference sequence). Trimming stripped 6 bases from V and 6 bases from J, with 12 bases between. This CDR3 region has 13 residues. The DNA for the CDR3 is TGTGCCAGTAGGGGGGGGAGAGGTCAGCCCCAGCATTTT. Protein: CASRGGRGQPQHF.

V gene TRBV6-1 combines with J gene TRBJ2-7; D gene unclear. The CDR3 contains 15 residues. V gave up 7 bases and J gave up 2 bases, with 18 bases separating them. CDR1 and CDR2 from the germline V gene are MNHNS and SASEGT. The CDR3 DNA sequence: TGTGCCAGCAACGGCGGCCAGCTCGTACCCTACGAGCAGTACTTC. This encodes CASNGGQLVPYEQYF.

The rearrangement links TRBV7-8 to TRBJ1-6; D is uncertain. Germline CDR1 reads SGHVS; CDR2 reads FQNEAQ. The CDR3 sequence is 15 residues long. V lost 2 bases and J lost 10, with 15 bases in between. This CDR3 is CASSLFRGLGSPLHF. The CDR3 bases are TGTGCCAGCAGCTTATTTCGAGGGCTGGGATCACCCCTCCACTTT. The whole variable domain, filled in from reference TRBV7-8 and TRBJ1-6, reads GAGVSQSPRYKVAKRGQDVALRCDPISGHVSLFWYQQALGQGPEFLTYFQNEAQLDKSGLPSDRFFAERPEGSVSTLKIQRTQQEDSAVYLCASSLFRGLGSPLHFGNGTRLTVT.

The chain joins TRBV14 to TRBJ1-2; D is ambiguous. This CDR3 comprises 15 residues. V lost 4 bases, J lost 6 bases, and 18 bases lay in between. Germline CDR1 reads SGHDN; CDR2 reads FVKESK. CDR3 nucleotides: TGTGCCAGCAGCCTAAGATTGACCATAACGGATGGCTACACCTTC. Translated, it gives CASSLRLTITDGYTF.

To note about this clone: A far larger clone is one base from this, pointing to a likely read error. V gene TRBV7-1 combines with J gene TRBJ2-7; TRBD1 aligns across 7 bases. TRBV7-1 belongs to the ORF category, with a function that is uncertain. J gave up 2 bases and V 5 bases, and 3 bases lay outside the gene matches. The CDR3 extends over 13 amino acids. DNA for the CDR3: TGTGCCAGCAGCGTAGGACAGGCCTACGAGCAGTACTTC. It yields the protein CASSVGQAYEQYF.